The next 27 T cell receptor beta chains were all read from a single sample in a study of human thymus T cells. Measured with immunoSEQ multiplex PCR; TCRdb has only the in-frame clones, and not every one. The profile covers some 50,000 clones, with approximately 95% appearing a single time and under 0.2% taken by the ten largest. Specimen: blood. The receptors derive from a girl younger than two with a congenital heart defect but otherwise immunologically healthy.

The CDR3 region has the DNA TGTGCCAGCAGCTCATTAACTAGCGGGAGGTCTGGTGAGCAGTTCTTC. This codes for CASSSLTSGRSGEQFF. The chain recombines TRBV5-6 with TRBJ2-1, with 12 nucleotides matching TRBD2. This CDR3 contains 16 residues. Losses at the gene ends were 3 bases for V and 9 bases for J; bases not matched to a gene: 10. Looked up from germline, CDR1 is SGHDT and CDR2 is YYEEEE.

CDR3 coding DNA: TGTGCCAGCAGCGTAATAGGCGATGAGCAGTTCTTC. It encodes CASSVIGDEQFF. The rearrangement uses TRBV7-2 and TRBJ2-1; D gene unclear. CDR1 is SGHTA, CDR2 FQGNSA, per germline. Trimming took off 5 bases at V and 8 bases at J, with 10 bases between the two ends. This CDR3 comprises 12 residues. The complete variable domain, with remaining parts taken from reference TRBV7-2 and TRBJ2-1, reads GAGVSQSPSNKVTEKGKDVELRCDPISGHTALYWYRQSLGQGLEFLIYFQGNSAPDKSGLPSDRFSAERTGGSVSTLTIQRTQQEDSAVYLCASSVIGDEQFFGPGTRLTVL.

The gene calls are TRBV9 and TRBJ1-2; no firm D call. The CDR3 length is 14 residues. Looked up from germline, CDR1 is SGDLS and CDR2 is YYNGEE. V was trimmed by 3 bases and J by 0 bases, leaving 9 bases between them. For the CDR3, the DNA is TGTGCCAGCAGCGGCGCCACAGCTAACTATGGCTACACCTTC. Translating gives CASSGATANYGYTF.

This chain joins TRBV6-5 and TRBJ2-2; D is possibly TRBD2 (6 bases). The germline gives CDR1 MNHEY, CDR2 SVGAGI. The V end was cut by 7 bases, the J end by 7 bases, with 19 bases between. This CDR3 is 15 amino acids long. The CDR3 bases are TGTGCCAGCAAAGGGGTGGAGCTCGGGGGCGGGGAGCTGTTTTTT. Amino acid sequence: CASKGVELGGGELFF.

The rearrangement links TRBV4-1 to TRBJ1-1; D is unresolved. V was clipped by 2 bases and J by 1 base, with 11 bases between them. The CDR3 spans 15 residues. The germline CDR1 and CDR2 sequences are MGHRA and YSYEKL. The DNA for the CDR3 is TGCGCCAGCAGCCAAATGGGCGTCGGGAACACTGAAGCTTTCTTT. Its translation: CASSQMGVGNTEAFF.

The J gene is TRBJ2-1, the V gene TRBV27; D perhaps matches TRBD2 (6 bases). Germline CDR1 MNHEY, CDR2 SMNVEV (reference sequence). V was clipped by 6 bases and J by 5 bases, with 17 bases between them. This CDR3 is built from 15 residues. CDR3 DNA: TGTGCCAGCAGGCCGCGCGGGACCTTTAACAATGAGCAGTTCTTC. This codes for CASRPRGTFNNEQFF.

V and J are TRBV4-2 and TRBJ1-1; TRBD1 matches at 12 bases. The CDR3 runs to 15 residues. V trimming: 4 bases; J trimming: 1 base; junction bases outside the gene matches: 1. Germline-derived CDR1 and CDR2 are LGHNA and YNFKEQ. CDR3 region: CASSPGQGANTEAFF. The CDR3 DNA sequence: TGTGCCAGCAGCCCGGGACAGGGGGCGAACACTGAAGCTTTCTTT.

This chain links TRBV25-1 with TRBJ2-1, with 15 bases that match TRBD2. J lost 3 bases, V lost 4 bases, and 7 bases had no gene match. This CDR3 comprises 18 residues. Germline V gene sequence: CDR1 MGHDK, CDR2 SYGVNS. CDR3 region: CASSGTSGRADHYNEQFF. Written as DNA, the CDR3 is TGTGCCAGCAGTGGGACTAGCGGGAGGGCCGATCACTACAATGAGCAGTTCTTC. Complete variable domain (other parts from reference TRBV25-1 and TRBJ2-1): EADIYQTPRYLVIGTGKKITLECSQTMGHDKMYWYQQDPGMELHLIHYSYGVNSTEKGDLSSESTVSRIRTEHFPLTLESARPSHTSQYLCASSGTSGRADHYNEQFFGPGTRLTVL.

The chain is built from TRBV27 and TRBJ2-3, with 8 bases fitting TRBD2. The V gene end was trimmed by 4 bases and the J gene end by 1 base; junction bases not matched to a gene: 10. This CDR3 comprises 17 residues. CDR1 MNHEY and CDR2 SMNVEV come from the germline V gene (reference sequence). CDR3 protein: CASSSLGAGVGTDTQYF. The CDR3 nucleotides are TGTGCCAGCAGTTCCCTAGGAGCGGGAGTCGGCACAGATACGCAGTATTTT.

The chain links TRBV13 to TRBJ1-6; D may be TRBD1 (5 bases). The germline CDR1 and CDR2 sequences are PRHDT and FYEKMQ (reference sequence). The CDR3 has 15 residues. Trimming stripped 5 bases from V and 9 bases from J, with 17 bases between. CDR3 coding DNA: TGTGCCAGCAGCACCACGGGACGGGGCGGTTCACCCCTCCACTTT. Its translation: CASSTTGRGGSPLHF.

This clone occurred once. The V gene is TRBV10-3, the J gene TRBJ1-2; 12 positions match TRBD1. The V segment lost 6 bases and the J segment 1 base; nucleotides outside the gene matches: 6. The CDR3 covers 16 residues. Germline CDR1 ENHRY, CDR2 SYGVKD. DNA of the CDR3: TGTGCCATCAGGGGGACAGGGGGCGACTATAACTATGGCTACACCTTC. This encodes CAIRGTGGDYNYGYTF.

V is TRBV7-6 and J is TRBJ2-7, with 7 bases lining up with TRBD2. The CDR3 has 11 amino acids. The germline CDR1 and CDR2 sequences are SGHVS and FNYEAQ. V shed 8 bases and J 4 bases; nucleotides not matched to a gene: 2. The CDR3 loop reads CASGGGYEQYF. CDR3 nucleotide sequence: TGTGCCAGCGGGGGGGGATACGAGCAGTACTTC.

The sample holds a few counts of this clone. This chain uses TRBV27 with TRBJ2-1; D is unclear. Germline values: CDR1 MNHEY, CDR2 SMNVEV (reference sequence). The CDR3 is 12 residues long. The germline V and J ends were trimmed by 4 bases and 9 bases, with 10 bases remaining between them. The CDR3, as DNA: TGTGCCAGCAGTTCTCGCAAGGTTGAGCAGTTCTTC. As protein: CASSSRKVEQFF.

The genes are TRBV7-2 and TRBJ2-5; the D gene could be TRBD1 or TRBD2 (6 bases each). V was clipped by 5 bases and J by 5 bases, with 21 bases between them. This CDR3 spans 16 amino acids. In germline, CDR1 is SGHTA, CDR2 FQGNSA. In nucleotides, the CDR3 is TGTGCCAGCAGCACTGCCCGGGGGCGCATAGGGGAGACCCAGTACTTC. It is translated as CASSTARGRIGETQYF.

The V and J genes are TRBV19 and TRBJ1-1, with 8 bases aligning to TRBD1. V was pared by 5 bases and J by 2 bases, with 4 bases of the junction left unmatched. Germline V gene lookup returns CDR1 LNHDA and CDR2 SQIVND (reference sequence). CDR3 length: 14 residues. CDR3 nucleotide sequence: TGTGCCAGTAGTCCCGGACAGGGCAACACTGAAGCTTTCTTT. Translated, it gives CASSPGQGNTEAFF.

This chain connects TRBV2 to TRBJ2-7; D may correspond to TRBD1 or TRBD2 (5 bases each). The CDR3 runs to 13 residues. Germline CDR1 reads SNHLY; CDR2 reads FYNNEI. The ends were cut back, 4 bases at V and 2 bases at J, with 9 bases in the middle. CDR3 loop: CASSVSGPYEQYF. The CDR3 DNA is TGTGCCAGCAGTGTCTCGGGGCCCTACGAGCAGTACTTC.

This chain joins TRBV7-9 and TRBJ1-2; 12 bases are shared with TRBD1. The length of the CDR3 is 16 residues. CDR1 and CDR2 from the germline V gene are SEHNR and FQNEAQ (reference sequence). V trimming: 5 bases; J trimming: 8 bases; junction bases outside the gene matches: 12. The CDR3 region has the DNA TGTGCCAGCAGCCTTCCTTTGGGGACAGGGGGCAAAGGCTACACCTTC. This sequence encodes CASSLPLGTGGKGYTF.

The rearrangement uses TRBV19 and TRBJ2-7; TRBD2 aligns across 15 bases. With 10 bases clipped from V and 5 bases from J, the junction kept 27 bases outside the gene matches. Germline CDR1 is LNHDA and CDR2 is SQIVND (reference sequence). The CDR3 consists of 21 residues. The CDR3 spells CATPGRRPGLAGGPFPNEQYF. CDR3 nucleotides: TGTGCCACTCCGGGACGGCGCCCGGGACTAGCGGGAGGTCCCTTTCCTAACGAGCAGTACTTC.

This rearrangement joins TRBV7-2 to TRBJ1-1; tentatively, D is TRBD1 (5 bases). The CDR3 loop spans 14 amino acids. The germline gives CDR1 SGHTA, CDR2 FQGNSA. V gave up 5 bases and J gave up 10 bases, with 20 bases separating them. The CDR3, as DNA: TGTGCCAGCAGCCCTAGGACGGGACCGTTAGGAGCTTTCTTT. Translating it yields CASSPRTGPLGAFF.

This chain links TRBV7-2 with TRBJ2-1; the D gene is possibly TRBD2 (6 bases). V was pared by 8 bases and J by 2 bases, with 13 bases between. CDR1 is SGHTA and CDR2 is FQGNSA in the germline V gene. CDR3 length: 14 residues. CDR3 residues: CASFRDSTYNEQFF. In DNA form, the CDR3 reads TGTGCCAGCTTCCGGGACTCTACCTACAATGAGCAGTTCTTC. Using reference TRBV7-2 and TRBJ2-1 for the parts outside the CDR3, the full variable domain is GAGVSQSPSNKVTEKGKDVELRCDPISGHTALYWYRQSLGQGLEFLIYFQGNSAPDKSGLPSDRFSAERTGGSVSTLTIQRTQQEDSAVYLCASFRDSTYNEQFFGPGTRLTVL.

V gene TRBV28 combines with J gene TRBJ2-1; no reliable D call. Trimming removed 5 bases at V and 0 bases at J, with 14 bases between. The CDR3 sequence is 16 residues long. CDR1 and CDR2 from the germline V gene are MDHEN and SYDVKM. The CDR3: CASSGSVLSSYNEQFF. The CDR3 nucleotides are TGTGCCAGCAGTGGAAGCGTACTGAGCTCCTACAATGAGCAGTTCTTC.

The CDR3 loop is CASSLRPGPATNEKLFF. The CDR3 bases are TGTGCCAGTAGTTTAAGACCGGGACCCGCAACTAATGAAAAACTGTTTTTT. The chain combines TRBV19 with TRBJ1-4, with D possibly matching TRBD1 (5 bases). V was clipped by 5 bases and J by 0 bases, with 16 bases between them. Germline loops: CDR1 LNHDA, CDR2 SQIVND (reference sequence). CDR3 length: 17 amino acids. The variable domain in full, completed from reference TRBV19 and TRBJ1-4, reads DGGITQSPKYLFRKEGQNVTLSCEQNLNHDAMYWYRQDPGQGLRLIYYSQIVNDFQKGDIAEGYSVSREKKESFPLTVTSAQKNPTAFYLCASSLRPGPATNEKLFFGSGTQLSVL.

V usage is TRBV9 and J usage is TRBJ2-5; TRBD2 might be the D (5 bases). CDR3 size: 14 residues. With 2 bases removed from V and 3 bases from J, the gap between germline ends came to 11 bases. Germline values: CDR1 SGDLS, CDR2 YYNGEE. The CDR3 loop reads CASSVGRLKETQYF. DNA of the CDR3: TGTGCCAGCAGCGTGGGCAGACTAAAAGAGACCCAGTACTTC.

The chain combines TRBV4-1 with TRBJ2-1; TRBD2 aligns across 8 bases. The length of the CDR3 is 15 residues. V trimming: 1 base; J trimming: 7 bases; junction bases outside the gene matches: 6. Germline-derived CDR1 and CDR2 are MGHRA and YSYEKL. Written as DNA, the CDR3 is TGCGCCAGCAGCCAAGCGGCGGGAGGAGGGAATGAGCAGTTCTTC. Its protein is CASSQAAGGGNEQFF.

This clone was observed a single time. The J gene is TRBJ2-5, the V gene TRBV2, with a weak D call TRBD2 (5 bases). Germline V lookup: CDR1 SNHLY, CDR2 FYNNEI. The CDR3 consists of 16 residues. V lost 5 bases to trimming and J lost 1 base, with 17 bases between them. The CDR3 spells CASSPPVGVGQETQYF. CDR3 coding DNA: TGTGCCAGCAGTCCCCCTGTGGGAGTGGGCCAAGAGACCCAGTACTTC.

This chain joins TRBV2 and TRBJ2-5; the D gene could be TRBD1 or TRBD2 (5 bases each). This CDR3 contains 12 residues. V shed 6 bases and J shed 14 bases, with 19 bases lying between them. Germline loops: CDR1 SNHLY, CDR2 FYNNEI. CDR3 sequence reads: CASRRPGRPRYF. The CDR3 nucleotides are TGTGCCAGCAGGCGACCGGGACGCCCCCGTTACTTC. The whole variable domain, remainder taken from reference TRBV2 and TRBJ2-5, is EPEVTQTPSHQVTQMGQEVILRCVPISNHLYFYWYRQILGQKVEFLVSFYNNEISEKSEIFDDQFSVERPDGSNFTLKIRSTKLEDSAMYFCASRRPGRPRYFGPGTRLLVL.

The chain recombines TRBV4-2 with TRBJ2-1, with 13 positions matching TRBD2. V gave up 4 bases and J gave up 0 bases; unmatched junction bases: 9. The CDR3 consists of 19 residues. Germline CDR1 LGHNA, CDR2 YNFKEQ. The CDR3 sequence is CASSLLAGGSFSSYNEQFF. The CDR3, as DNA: TGTGCCAGCAGCCTACTAGCGGGAGGGTCCTTTAGCTCCTACAATGAGCAGTTCTTC.